There are a few counts of the clone carrying this T cell receptor beta chain. Its specificity is not known. These data belong to a study of cytomegalovirus exposure and HLA in healthy donors. Study results and caveats: Previously analyzed data showed that most TCR beta V segments were productive at a frequency of about 87% or about 30%. A later analysis by the authors found several of the most significant clusters apparently linked to common viral pathogens.

Primers for the PCR totalled 60 Vbeta and 13 Jbeta. Sequenced by immunoSEQ multiplex PCR; TCRdb stores in-frame clones only, minus some. In the table there are fewer than 90,000 clones, about 70% of which are singletons. This clonotype originated in a man aged 40-49 years in good health and CMV-seropositive. The sequenced sample consisted of PBMCs.

The CDR3 spells CASSPRTDGNTIYF. The CDR3 coding sequence is TGCGCCAGCAGCCCTAGGACTGACGGAAACACCATATATTTT. The chain carries TRBV5-1 and TRBJ1-3; D unresolved. V lost 4 bases, J lost 4 bases, and 12 bases lay in between. From germline, CDR1 is SGHRS and CDR2 YFSETQ. The CDR3 is 14 residues long.